The T cell receptor (beta chain) described here comes from a study of Graves' ophthalmopathy and Graves' hyperthyroidism. Broader study findings: A model built from 13 signatures distinguished ophthalmopathy from stable hyperthyroidism with approximately 88% sensitivity and around 78% specificity.

Over 18 months of follow-up, stable hyperthyroidism required that no ophthalmopathy appear. Other autoimmune diseases, uncontrolled infections, pregnancy or lactation led to the exclusion of patients. The authors amplified TCR beta CDR3 regions, and they did so from RNA transcripts for repertoire sequencing. An opening RT-PCR round employed HTBI primers and preceded a second-round multiplex PCR. MiXCR, run by TCRdb on the multiplex PCR reads, gives a single entry per CDR3 protein. The sample lists some 370,000 distinct CDR3 sequences; 15% to 20% were seen once. CDR3 length: 14 amino acids. V lost 4 bases and J 4 bases, leaving 14 bases between the germline ends. Germline-derived CDR1 and CDR2 are SGHRS and YFSETQ. This clonotype occurred many times. The antigen is undetermined.

The chain uses TRBV5-1 and TRBJ2-5; D assignment may be TRBD1 or TRBD2 (5 bases each). The sample was peripheral blood. This TCR derives from an adult woman with stable Graves' hyperthyroidism. The DNA for the CDR3 is TGCGCCAGCAGCCGGGACGGACGGGGAGAGACCCAGTACTTC. Amino acid sequence: CASSRDGRGETQYF.